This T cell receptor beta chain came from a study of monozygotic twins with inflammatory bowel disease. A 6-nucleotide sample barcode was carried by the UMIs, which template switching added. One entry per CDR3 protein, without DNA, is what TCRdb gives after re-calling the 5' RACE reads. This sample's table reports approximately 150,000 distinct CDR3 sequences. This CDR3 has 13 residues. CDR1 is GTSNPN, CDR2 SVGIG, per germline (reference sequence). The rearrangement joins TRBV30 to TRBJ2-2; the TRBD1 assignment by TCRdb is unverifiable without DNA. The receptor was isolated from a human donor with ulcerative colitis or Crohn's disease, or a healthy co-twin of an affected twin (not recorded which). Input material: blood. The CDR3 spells CAWNRGNTGELLF.